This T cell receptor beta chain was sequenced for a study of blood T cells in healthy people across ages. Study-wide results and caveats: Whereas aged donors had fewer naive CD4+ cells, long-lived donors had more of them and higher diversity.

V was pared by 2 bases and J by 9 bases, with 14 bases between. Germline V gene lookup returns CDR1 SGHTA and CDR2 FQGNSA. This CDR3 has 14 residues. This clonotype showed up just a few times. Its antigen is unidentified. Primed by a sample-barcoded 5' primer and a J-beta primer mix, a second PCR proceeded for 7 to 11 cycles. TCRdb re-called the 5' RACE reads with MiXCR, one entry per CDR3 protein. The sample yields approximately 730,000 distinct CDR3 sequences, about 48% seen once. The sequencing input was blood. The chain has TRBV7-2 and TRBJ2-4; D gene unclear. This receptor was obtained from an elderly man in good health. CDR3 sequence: CASSLPPPTGIQYF. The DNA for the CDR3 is TGTGCCAGCAGCTTACCTCCCCCAACTGGCATTCAGTACTTC.